The clone carrying this T cell receptor beta chain has a count of ten or more. As yet, its antigen is unknown. The source of the sample is a study of T-cell reconstitution after alpha-beta-depleted transplantation in children. General study findings and limits: In some patients, recipient T cells and intrathymic progenitors surviving conditioning explained high day-60 diversity.

Germline V CDR1 and CDR2: KGHDR, SFDVKD. The CDR3 sequence is 13 residues long. With 4 bases removed from V and 8 bases from J, the gap between germline ends came to 11 bases. Unique molecular identifiers featured in how the TCRbeta library was prepared. TCRdb reprocessed the PCR reads with MiXCR, giving one entry per CDR3 protein. The data contain fewer than 1 million distinct CDR3 sequences, 15% to 20% of them singletons. The V call is TRBV24-1, the J call TRBJ1-5; D gene unclear. Material: PBMCs, mostly from graft donor cells, obtained 360 days after TCRalphabeta/CD19-depleted stem cell transplant. The clonotype comes from a male patient under 18 who had a stem cell transplant for acute lymphoblastic leukemia, so the T cells may come from the graft donor. CDR3 bases: TGTGCCACCAGTGACACCTCCGAGAAGCCCCAGCATTTT. This sequence encodes CATSDTSEKPQHF.